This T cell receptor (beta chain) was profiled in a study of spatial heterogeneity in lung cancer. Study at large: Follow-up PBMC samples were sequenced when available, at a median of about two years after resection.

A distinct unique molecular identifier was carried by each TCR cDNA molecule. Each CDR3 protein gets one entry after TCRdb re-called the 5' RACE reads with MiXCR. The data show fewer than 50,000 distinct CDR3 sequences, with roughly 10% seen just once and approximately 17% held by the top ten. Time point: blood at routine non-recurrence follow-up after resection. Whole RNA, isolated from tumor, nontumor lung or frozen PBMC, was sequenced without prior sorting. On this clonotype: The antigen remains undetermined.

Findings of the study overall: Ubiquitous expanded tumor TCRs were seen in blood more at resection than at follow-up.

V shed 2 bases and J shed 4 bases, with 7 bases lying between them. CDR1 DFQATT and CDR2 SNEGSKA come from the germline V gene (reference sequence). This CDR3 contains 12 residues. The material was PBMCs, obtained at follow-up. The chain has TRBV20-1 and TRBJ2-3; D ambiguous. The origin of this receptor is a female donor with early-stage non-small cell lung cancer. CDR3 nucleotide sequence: TGCAGTGCTAGATTTGTAGCAGATACGCAGTATTTT. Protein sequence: CSARFVADTQYF.